The clone carrying this TCR beta chain was picked up a small number of times. Its cognate antigen is unknown. V lost 5 bases, J lost 1 base, and 13 bases lay in between. The CDR3 is 15 amino acids. CDR1 is SGHTA and CDR2 is FQGTGA in the germline V gene. TCRdb ran MiXCR on the reads and lists one entry per CDR3 protein. The repertoire holds 650,000 to 900,000 distinct CDR3 sequences, 25% to 35% seen once, with around 13% in the top ten. This entry comes from a study of T cell repertoires in cytomegalovirus infection. The sample here was cultured CD8+ T cells from PBMCs, taken from culture after CMV antigen stimulation. The chain couples TRBV7-3 to TRBJ2-3, with D perhaps being TRBD1 or TRBD2 (7 bases each). The receptor's source is a human donor in good health (CMV status not recorded). Some clones in this sample may be carry-over from other donors' samples. CDR3 loop: CASSPPGGGTDTQYF. The CDR3 nucleotides are TGTGCCAGCAGCCCCCCAGGGGGGGGCACAGATACGCAGTATTTT.